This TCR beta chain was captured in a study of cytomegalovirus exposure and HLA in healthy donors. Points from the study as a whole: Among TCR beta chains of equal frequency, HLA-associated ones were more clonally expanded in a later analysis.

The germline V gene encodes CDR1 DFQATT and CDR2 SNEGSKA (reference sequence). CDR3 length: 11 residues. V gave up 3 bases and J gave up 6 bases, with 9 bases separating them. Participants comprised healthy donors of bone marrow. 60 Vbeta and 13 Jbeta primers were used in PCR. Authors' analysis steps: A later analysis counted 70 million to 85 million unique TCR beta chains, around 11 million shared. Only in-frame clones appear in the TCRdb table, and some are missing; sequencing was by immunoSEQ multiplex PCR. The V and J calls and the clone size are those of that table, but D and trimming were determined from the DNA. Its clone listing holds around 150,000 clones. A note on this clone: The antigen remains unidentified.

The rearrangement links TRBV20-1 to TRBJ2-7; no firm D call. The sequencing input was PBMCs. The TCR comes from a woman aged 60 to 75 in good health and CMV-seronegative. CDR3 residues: CSARTLGEQYF. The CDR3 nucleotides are TGCAGTGCTAGGACTTTAGGCGAGCAGTACTTC.